This TCR beta chain comes out of a study of blood T cell repertoires in COVID-19. In the study overall: Both acute and convalescent COVID-19 samples were obtained from the United States, Italy and Spain. The analysed material was cDNA or gDNA that came from T cells, B-cell-depleted T cells, or PBMCs.

Original data processing: Counts of nucleated cells, estimated from reference gene primer amplification, were obtained. The data were produced by immunoSEQ multiplex PCR, yet TCRdb's version contains in-frame clones alone and is incomplete. V, J and clone size are those of that table, while D and trimming were read from the DNA. The sample has nearly 100,000 clones; roughly four fifths are singletons. The CDR3 contains 12 residues. V gave up 5 bases and J gave up 12 bases, with 13 bases separating them. The receptor was isolated from a man in his 70s with acute or convalescent COVID-19. Sequenced: peripheral blood. The chain has TRBV12-3 or TRBV12-4 and TRBJ1-4; possible D gene TRBD1, 5 bases. The CDR3 nucleotides are TGTGCCAGCAGTCTGGGACTGCTAGAACTGTTTTTT. This translates into CASSLGLLELFF.